A single sample gave rise to the 11 T cell receptor beta chains below, sequenced in a study of identical twins. Via MiXCR, TCRdb re-called the 5' RACE reads, giving one row per CDR3 protein. The data contain hundreds of thousands of distinct CDR3 sequences, 8.6% of them seen just once; the ten biggest clones take up around 0.95%. These records were also assigned to another study, of yellow fever vaccine responses in identical twins.

The sequencing input was PBMCs. The receptors derive from a woman between 18 and 30 years old in good health.

The J gene is TRBJ2-7, the V gene TRBV7-9; 12 bases agree with TRBD2. The CDR3 is 15 residues long. The trim removed 4 bases at V and 3 bases at J, leaving 4 bases unmatched. Germline V gives CDR1 SEHNR, CDR2 FQNEAQ (reference sequence). CDR3 bases: TGTGCCAGCAGCTACGCACTAGCGGGAGGCTACGAGCAGTACTTC. This translates into CASSYALAGGYEQYF.

This clonotype was seen a few times. The chain uses TRBV29-1 and TRBJ1-4, with 7 bases aligning to TRBD1. The CDR3 is made up of 13 amino acids. V dropped 5 bases and J dropped 6; count of bases not matched to a gene: 6. Looked up from germline, CDR1 is SQVTM and CDR2 is ANQGSEA. In DNA, the CDR3 is TGCAGCGTTTCAGACAGGGTGGATGAAAAACTGTTTTTT. This translates into CSVSDRVDEKLFF.

This chain links TRBV29-1 with TRBJ2-2; D ambiguous. This CDR3 contains 11 residues. V lost 4 bases to trimming and J lost 5 bases, with 5 bases between them. From germline, CDR1 is SQVTM and CDR2 ANQGSEA. DNA for the CDR3: TGCAGCGTTGCAAGTACCGGGGAGCTGTTTTTT. It codes for CSVASTGELFF.

This chain joins TRBV7-9 and TRBJ2-1; either TRBD1 or TRBD2 may supply D (5 bases each). In germline, CDR1 is SEHNR, CDR2 FQNEAQ (reference sequence). CDR3 size: 13 residues. V lost 0 bases, J lost 7 bases, and 7 bases lay in between. The CDR3 loop is CASSLAWGNEQFF. CDR3 in DNA: TGTGCCAGCAGCTTAGCGTGGGGGAATGAGCAGTTCTTC. Full variable domain (missing parts from reference TRBV7-9 and TRBJ2-1): DTGVSQNPRHKITKRGQNVTFRCDPISEHNRLYWYRQTLGQGPEFLTYFQNEAQLEKSRLLSDRFSAERPKGSFSTLEIQRTEQGDSAMYLCASSLAWGNEQFFGPGTRLTVL.

The V and J genes are TRBV15 and TRBJ2-1; 11 nucleotides line up with TRBD2. Per germline, CDR1 LNHNV and CDR2 YYDKDF (reference sequence). The CDR3 runs 18 residues. J gave up 4 bases and V 0 bases, and 8 bases lay outside the gene matches. CDR3 sequence: CATSRDPMGLADYNEQFF. CDR3 DNA: TGTGCCACCAGCAGAGACCCGATGGGACTAGCGGATTACAATGAGCAGTTCTTC.

This clonotype was seen more than once but under ten times. The chain couples TRBV5-1 to TRBJ1-5; possibly TRBD1 for D (5 bases). V was cut by 1 base and J by 3 bases, with 26 bases left in between. The CDR3 loop spans 20 amino acids. Germline assignment: CDR1 SGHRS and CDR2 YFSETQ. CDR3 sequence (DNA): TGCGCCAGCAGCTTGTCGTCCCGGGACGCTGACCCCGTAAACAATCAGCCCCAGCATTTT. Translating gives CASSLSSRDADPVNNQPQHF. Full variable domain (remainder filled in from reference TRBV5-1 and TRBJ1-5): KAGVTQTPRYLIKTRGQQVTLSCSPISGHRSVSWYQQTPGQGLQFLFEYFSETQRNKGNFPGRFSGRQFSNSRSEMNVSTLELGDSALYLCASSLSSRDADPVNNQPQHFGDGTRLSIL.

This clonotype was picked up a small number of times. V and J are TRBV7-2 and TRBJ2-7; 9 bases are a match to TRBD2. Germline V gene sequence: CDR1 SGHTA, CDR2 FQGNSA. The CDR3 extends over 15 amino acids. The ends lost 1 base at V and 2 bases at J; junction bases unmatched: 3. The CDR3 here is CASSLEGTSTYEQYF. The CDR3 DNA reads TGTGCCAGCAGCTTAGAGGGGACTAGCACCTACGAGCAGTACTTC.

The genes are TRBV7-2 and TRBJ2-5, with D tentatively TRBD1 (5 bases). With 4 bases removed from V and 5 bases from J, the gap between germline ends came to 14 bases. CDR3 length: 14 amino acids. Germline V gene data show CDR1 as SGHTA and CDR2 as FQGNSA. CDR3 bases: TGTGCCAGCAGCTACTTTAGACAGAGCGAGACCCAGTACTTC. This gives the protein CASSYFRQSETQYF.

This sequence joins TRBV6-1 and TRBJ1-5; D might be TRBD1 (5 bases). This CDR3 comprises 14 residues. Germline-derived CDR1 and CDR2 are MNHNS and SASEGT. V dropped 8 bases and J dropped 2 bases, with 13 bases sitting between them. DNA for the CDR3: TGTGCCAGCGATGAGGGACGGGGCAATCAGCCCCAGCATTTT. Translation gives CASDEGRGNQPQHF.

This clonotype showed up many times. This chain links TRBV6-2 or TRBV6-3 with TRBJ2-7; the D call may be TRBD1 or TRBD2 (5 bases each). Germline V gene lookup returns CDR1 MNHEY and CDR2 SVGEGT. The CDR3 has 15 residues. Trimming took 3 bases from V and 0 from J, leaving 12 bases between them. The CDR3 sequence: CASSYLGDLSYEQYF. In nucleotides, the CDR3 is TGTGCCAGCAGTTATCTAGGGGACCTCTCCTACGAGCAGTACTTC.

This clonotype was recorded at least ten times. The rearrangement joins TRBV6-5 to TRBJ1-1; 8 positions agree with TRBD1. Trimming took 0 bases from V and 1 from J; bases not matched to a gene: 1. This CDR3 contains 15 residues. The germline V gene encodes CDR1 MNHEY and CDR2 SVGAGI. For the CDR3, the DNA is TGTGCCAGCAGTTACTCGGGGACAGGGAACACTGAAGCTTTCTTT. Amino acid sequence: CASSYSGTGNTEAFF.